Listed below are T cell receptor beta chains from one sample, sequenced in a study of T cell responses to AZD1222 COVID-19 vaccine. The table came from immunoSEQ multiplex PCR; TCRdb's copy has only in-frame clones and leaves some out. The data contain 100,000 to 150,000 clones, approximately 90% of them singletons. This specimen consisted of peripheral blood, obtained on day 0 of AZD1222 vaccination. The origin of the receptors is an adult in good health. Both conserved end residues are part of each CDR3. D genes are given only for firm matches. Some rows have no size entry. The others give once, few or many, or a class for an expanded clone.

d_call: NA
clone_size: NA
v_call: TRBV11-2
j_call: TRBJ2-5
cdr3_aa: CASSRTRPPETQYF
cdr3_nt: TGTGCCAGCAGCCGTACTAGGCCCCCGGAGACCCAGTACTTC

d_call: NA
clone_size: NA
v_call: TRBV5-6
j_call: TRBJ2-4
cdr3_aa: CASSLGRAKNIQYF
cdr3_nt: TGTGCCAGCAGCTTGGGCAGGGCCAAAAACATTCAGTACTTC

d_call: TRBD2
clone_size: NA
v_call: TRBV18
j_call: TRBJ2-1
cdr3_aa: CASSPRGLAGIEQFF
cdr3_nt: TGTGCCAGCTCACCGAGGGGACTAGCGGGAATTGAGCAGTTCTTC

d_call: TRBD2
clone_size: NA
v_call: TRBV5-4
j_call: TRBJ2-3
cdr3_aa: CASSPGLASTDTQYF
cdr3_nt: TGTGCCAGCAGCCCGGGACTAGCGAGCACAGATACGCAGTATTTT

d_call: NA
clone_size: NA
v_call: TRBV27
j_call: TRBJ1-6
cdr3_aa: CASSPMGSPLHF
cdr3_nt: TGTGCCAGCAGTCCCATGGGTTCACCCCTCCACTTT

d_call: TRBD1
clone_size: NA
v_call: TRBV13
j_call: TRBJ2-3
cdr3_aa: CASSLGQGAGTQYF
cdr3_nt: TGTGCCAGCAGCCTTGGACAGGGGGCGGGTACGCAGTATTTT

d_call: NA
clone_size: once
v_call: TRBV29-1
j_call: TRBJ1-1
cdr3_aa: CSVDRNRAEAFF
cdr3_nt: TGCAGCGTTGACCGCAACAGGGCTGAAGCTTTCTTT

d_call: TRBD1
clone_size: NA
v_call: TRBV6-2/TRBV6-3
j_call: TRBJ2-7
cdr3_aa: CASSLSYRGWRDEQYF
cdr3_nt: TGTGCCAGCAGCCTGAGCTACAGGGGGTGGAGGGACGAGCAGTACTTC

d_call: NA
clone_size: NA
v_call: TRBV27
j_call: TRBJ1-1
cdr3_aa: CASSRLSRNTEAFF
cdr3_nt: TGTGCCAGCAGTCGCTTATCCCGGAACACTGAAGCTTTCTTT

d_call: TRBD1
clone_size: NA
v_call: TRBV5-1
j_call: TRBJ2-5
cdr3_aa: CASRISGTGLETQYF
cdr3_nt: TGCGCCAGCAGGATATCCGGGACAGGGCTAGAGACCCAGTACTTC

d_call: NA
clone_size: NA
v_call: TRBV24-1
j_call: TRBJ1-1
cdr3_aa: CATSDTGSTEAFF
cdr3_nt: TGTGCCACCAGTGATACAGGGAGCACTGAAGCTTTCTTT

d_call: TRBD1
clone_size: NA
v_call: TRBV13
j_call: TRBJ1-5
cdr3_aa: CASSLSRGQGNQPQHF
cdr3_nt: TGTGCCAGCAGCTTATCCAGGGGGCAGGGCAATCAGCCCCAGCATTTT

d_call: NA
clone_size: NA
v_call: TRBV3-1/TRBV3-2
j_call: TRBJ2-5
cdr3_aa: CASSQEDGRRETQYF
cdr3_nt: TGTGCCAGCAGCCAAGAAGACGGGAGACGAGAGACCCAGTACTTC

d_call: NA
clone_size: few
v_call: TRBV28
j_call: TRBJ1-2
cdr3_aa: CASGAGRGYTF
cdr3_nt: TGTGCCAGCGGGGCGGGGCGCGGCTACACCTTC

d_call: TRBD1
clone_size: NA
v_call: TRBV19
j_call: TRBJ1-4
cdr3_aa: CASSHWGQGTNEKLFF
cdr3_nt: TGTGCCAGTAGTCATTGGGGACAGGGGACTAATGAAAAACTGTTTTTT

d_call: NA
clone_size: NA
v_call: TRBV18
j_call: TRBJ2-5
cdr3_aa: CASSPPGAVETQYF
cdr3_nt: TGTGCCAGCTCACCACCTGGGGCAGTGGAGACCCAGTACTTC

d_call: NA
clone_size: NA
v_call: TRBV4-1
j_call: TRBJ2-3
cdr3_aa: CASSLKPGIFTDTQYF
cdr3_nt: TGCGCCAGCAGCCTCAAACCGGGGATCTTCACAGATACGCAGTATTTT

d_call: TRBD2
clone_size: few
v_call: TRBV6-2/TRBV6-3
j_call: TRBJ2-2
cdr3_aa: CASSWEREVWNTGELFF
cdr3_nt: TGTGCCAGCAGTTGGGAGCGGGAGGTGTGGAACACCGGGGAGCTGTTTTTT

d_call: NA
clone_size: NA
v_call: TRBV28
j_call: TRBJ2-7
cdr3_aa: CASSPSQLLLVKDEQYF
cdr3_nt: TGTGCCAGCAGTCCGTCCCAATTACTACTAGTAAAGGACGAGCAGTACTTC

d_call: NA
clone_size: NA
v_call: TRBV6-7
j_call: TRBJ1-4
cdr3_aa: CASSYRGWGEKLFF
cdr3_nt: TGTGCCAGCAGTTACAGGGGGTGGGGTGAAAAACTGTTTTTT

d_call: NA
clone_size: NA
v_call: TRBV3-1/TRBV3-2
j_call: TRBJ2-7
cdr3_aa: CASSQPTGSQGATYEQYF
cdr3_nt: TGTGCCAGCAGCCAACCCACTGGATCCCAGGGCGCGACCTACGAGCAGTACTTC

d_call: TRBD2
clone_size: once
v_call: TRBV7-8
j_call: TRBJ2-5
cdr3_aa: CASSSPPSSGRLETQYF
cdr3_nt: TGTGCCAGCAGCTCCCCCCCGTCTAGCGGGAGACTTGAGACCCAGTACTTC

d_call: NA
clone_size: NA
v_call: TRBV5-1
j_call: TRBJ2-3
cdr3_aa: CASSLGVGITDTQYF
cdr3_nt: TGCGCCAGCAGCTTGGGGGTAGGGATCACAGATACGCAGTATTTT

d_call: TRBD2
clone_size: NA
v_call: TRBV11-2
j_call: TRBJ2-1
cdr3_aa: CASSLGGTTYNEQFF
cdr3_nt: TGTGCCAGCAGCTTAGGAGGGACTACCTACAATGAGCAGTTCTTC

d_call: NA
clone_size: NA
v_call: TRBV2
j_call: TRBJ2-3
cdr3_aa: CASSYDRLAQYF
cdr3_nt: TGTGCCAGCAGTTATGACAGGCTCGCGCAGTATTTT

d_call: TRBD2
clone_size: once
v_call: TRBV2
j_call: TRBJ2-7
cdr3_aa: CASRVASGSASYEQYF
cdr3_nt: TGTGCCAGCAGAGTCGCTAGCGGGAGTGCATCCTACGAGCAGTACTTC

d_call: TRBD2
clone_size: NA
v_call: TRBV10-3
j_call: TRBJ2-1
cdr3_aa: CAISESASGRGDEQFF
cdr3_nt: TGTGCCATCAGTGAGTCGGCGAGCGGGAGAGGCGATGAGCAGTTCTTC

d_call: NA
clone_size: NA
v_call: TRBV19
j_call: TRBJ2-3
cdr3_aa: CASSIGTGSSTDTQYF
cdr3_nt: TGTGCCAGTAGTATAGGAACAGGCTCTAGCACAGATACGCAGTATTTT

d_call: NA
clone_size: NA
v_call: TRBV28
j_call: TRBJ2-7
cdr3_aa: CASSGVGDYEQYF
cdr3_nt: TGTGCCAGCAGTGGGGTAGGAGACTACGAGCAGTACTTC

d_call: TRBD2
clone_size: NA
v_call: TRBV7-6
j_call: TRBJ2-5
cdr3_aa: CASSSRGREVQETQYF
cdr3_nt: TGTGCCAGCAGCTCTAGGGGTCGGGAGGTCCAAGAGACCCAGTACTTC

d_call: NA
clone_size: NA
v_call: TRBV9
j_call: TRBJ2-2
cdr3_aa: CASSVPRGRANTGELFF
cdr3_nt: TGTGCCAGCAGCGTACCTCGGGGCAGGGCGAACACCGGGGAGCTGTTTTTT

d_call: NA
clone_size: NA
v_call: TRBV4-2
j_call: TRBJ1-4
cdr3_aa: CASSRDRATNEKLFF
cdr3_nt: TGTGCCAGCAGCCGGGACCGTGCAACTAATGAAAAACTGTTTTTT

d_call: NA
clone_size: NA
v_call: TRBV3-1/TRBV3-2
j_call: TRBJ1-2
cdr3_aa: CASRLGQNYGYTF
cdr3_nt: TGTGCCAGCAGACTCGGACAGAACTATGGCTACACCTTC

d_call: NA
clone_size: NA
v_call: TRBV10-2
j_call: TRBJ1-5
cdr3_aa: CASSESRQANQPQHF
cdr3_nt: TGCGCCAGCAGTGAGTCGAGACAGGCCAATCAGCCCCAGCATTTT

d_call: NA
clone_size: once
v_call: TRBV29-1
j_call: TRBJ2-7
cdr3_aa: CSVGGGGSYEQYF
cdr3_nt: TGCAGCGTTGGCGGGGGCGGTTCCTACGAGCAGTACTTC

d_call: NA
clone_size: once
v_call: TRBV9
j_call: TRBJ2-1
cdr3_aa: CASSVAPGNEQFF
cdr3_nt: TGTGCCAGCAGCGTAGCCCCGGGCAATGAGCAGTTCTTC

d_call: NA
clone_size: NA
v_call: TRBV28
j_call: TRBJ2-7
cdr3_aa: CASSIGGPGNEQYF
cdr3_nt: TGTGCCAGCAGCATTGGAGGGCCCGGGAACGAGCAGTACTTC

d_call: TRBD2
clone_size: NA
v_call: TRBV7-9
j_call: TRBJ2-3
cdr3_aa: CASSPGAGGSTDTQYF
cdr3_nt: TGTGCCAGCAGCCCAGGGGCGGGAGGAAGCACAGATACGCAGTATTTT

d_call: NA
clone_size: NA
v_call: TRBV6-1
j_call: TRBJ1-5
cdr3_aa: CASSDIQGTDLPQHF
cdr3_nt: TGTGCCAGCAGTGATATTCAGGGAACGGACCTGCCCCAGCATTTT

d_call: NA
clone_size: NA
v_call: TRBV24-1
j_call: TRBJ1-5
cdr3_aa: CATGGYSNQPQHF
cdr3_nt: TGTGCCACAGGCGGTTATAGCAATCAGCCCCAGCATTTT

d_call: TRBD2
clone_size: NA
v_call: TRBV7-2
j_call: TRBJ2-3
cdr3_aa: CASRRGLAIDTQYF
cdr3_nt: TGTGCCAGCCGGAGGGGACTAGCCATAGATACGCAGTATTTT

d_call: NA
clone_size: NA
v_call: TRBV13
j_call: TRBJ1-3
cdr3_aa: CASSNTAGREGNTIYF
cdr3_nt: TGTGCCAGCAGCAACACCGCGGGGAGGGAAGGAAACACCATATATTTT

d_call: NA
clone_size: NA
v_call: TRBV7-2
j_call: TRBJ2-3
cdr3_aa: CASSPRTAPDTQYF
cdr3_nt: TGTGCCAGCAGCCCCCGGACCGCCCCGGATACGCAGTATTTT

d_call: TRBD1
clone_size: few
v_call: TRBV28
j_call: TRBJ2-7
cdr3_aa: CASRARGKYEQYF
cdr3_nt: TGTGCCAGCAGGGCCAGGGGGAAGTACGAGCAGTACTTC

d_call: NA
clone_size: NA
v_call: TRBV7-3
j_call: TRBJ2-6
cdr3_aa: CASSLGHGANVLTF
cdr3_nt: TGTGCCAGCAGCTTGGGACATGGGGCCAACGTCCTGACTTTC

d_call: NA
clone_size: NA
v_call: TRBV2
j_call: TRBJ2-3
cdr3_aa: CASSEGVSTDTQYF
cdr3_nt: TGTGCCAGCAGTGAAGGGGTTAGCACAGATACGCAGTATTTT

d_call: NA
clone_size: NA
v_call: TRBV7-6
j_call: TRBJ1-2
cdr3_aa: CASSLVDGGGYGYTF
cdr3_nt: TGTGCCAGCAGCTTAGTTGACGGGGGGGGCTATGGCTACACCTTC

d_call: TRBD1
clone_size: NA
v_call: TRBV7-2
j_call: TRBJ1-5
cdr3_aa: CASSLDILAGGIDQPQHF
cdr3_nt: TGTGCCAGCAGCTTAGACATCTTGGCAGGGGGGATCGATCAGCCCCAGCATTTT

d_call: NA
clone_size: NA
v_call: TRBV19
j_call: TRBJ2-7
cdr3_aa: CAKCGGERNSSLLAEQYF
cdr3_nt: TGTGCGAAGTGCGGTGGGGAGAGAAACAGCTCCCTATTGGCCGAGCAGTACTTC

d_call: TRBD1
clone_size: NA
v_call: TRBV18
j_call: TRBJ2-6
cdr3_aa: CASSPPKTGKSAGANVLTF
cdr3_nt: TGTGCCAGCTCACCACCGAAGACAGGGAAATCCGCTGGGGCCAACGTCCTGACTTTC

d_call: NA
clone_size: NA
v_call: TRBV27
j_call: TRBJ2-7
cdr3_aa: CASSLYRSSYEQYF
cdr3_nt: TGTGCCAGCAGTTTATACAGGAGCTCCTACGAGCAGTACTTC

d_call: NA
clone_size: NA
v_call: TRBV3-1/TRBV3-2
j_call: TRBJ1-2
cdr3_aa: CASSQDHYGYTF
cdr3_nt: TGTGCCAGCAGCCAAGATCACTATGGCTACACCTTC

d_call: NA
clone_size: NA
v_call: TRBV29-1
j_call: TRBJ2-5
cdr3_aa: CSVVKGLSGGKETQYF
cdr3_nt: TGCAGCGTTGTGAAAGGCCTAAGCGGAGGTAAAGAGACCCAGTACTTC

d_call: NA
clone_size: NA
v_call: TRBV28
j_call: TRBJ1-2
cdr3_aa: CASSLSDRSNYGYTF
cdr3_nt: TGTGCCAGCAGTTTATCAGACAGGTCGAACTATGGCTACACCTTC